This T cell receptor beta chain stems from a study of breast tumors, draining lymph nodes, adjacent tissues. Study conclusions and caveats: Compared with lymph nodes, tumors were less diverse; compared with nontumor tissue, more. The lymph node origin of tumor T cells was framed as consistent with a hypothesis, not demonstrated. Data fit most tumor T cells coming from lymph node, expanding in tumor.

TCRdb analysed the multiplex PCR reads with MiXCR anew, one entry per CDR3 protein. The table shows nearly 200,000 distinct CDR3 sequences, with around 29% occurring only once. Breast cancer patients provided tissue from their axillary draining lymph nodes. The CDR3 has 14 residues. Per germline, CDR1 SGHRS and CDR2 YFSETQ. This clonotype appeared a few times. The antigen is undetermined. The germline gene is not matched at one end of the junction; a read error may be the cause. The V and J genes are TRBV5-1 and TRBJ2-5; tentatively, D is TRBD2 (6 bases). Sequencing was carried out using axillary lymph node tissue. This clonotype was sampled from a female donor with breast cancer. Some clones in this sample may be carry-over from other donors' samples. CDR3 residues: CASSARGSQDTQYF. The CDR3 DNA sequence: TGCGCCAGCAGCGCCCGGGGGAGCCAAGACACCCAGTACTTC.